What follows is one T cell receptor beta chain and its context. The antigen remains unidentified. Unstimulated Tregs (CD4+CD25+CD127-) and CD4+CD25- non-Tregs were sorted from PBMCs. The data were obtained in a study of Tregs in tolerant kidney transplant recipients. Background on the study: The nonmyeloablative bone marrow transplants came from related graft donors, with transient mixed chimerism. Study observations and caveats: Biological reproducibility was not directly addressed, but technical replication error appeared minimal. Nucleotide sequences could not be compared across some patients' samples due to primer changes.

The protocol was immunoSEQ multiplex PCR, while the TCRdb copy is restricted to in-frame clones and leaves out a portion. The sample includes about 66,000 clones, roughly 89% of them seen just once. The CDR3 contains 16 residues. Germline V gene data show CDR1 as MNHNS and CDR2 as SASEGT. V was pared by 1 base and J by 4 bases, with 15 bases between. The clonotype was recovered from a human donor who received a combined kidney and bone marrow transplant. The specimen was CD8+ T cells from blood, collected before the transplant. V and J are TRBV6-1 and TRBJ2-3, with a tentative D call TRBD2 (7 bases). The CDR3 loop reads CASSEGAGADSDTQYF. The CDR3 DNA follows: TGTGCCAGCAGTGAAGGGGCGGGGGCTGACTCAGATACGCAGTATTTT.